Reported below is one T cell receptor beta chain. Antigen unknown. This sample is part of a study of CD8 T cells in ankylosing spondylitis. Whole-study results and caveats: Disease-linked clones were reportedly significantly enriched in matched ankylosing spondylitis synovial fluid.

Quantitative molecular-barcoded 5'-RACE generated the TCR beta libraries. TCRdb processed the 5' RACE reads anew with MiXCR; each CDR3 protein has one entry. The sample shows around 300,000 distinct CDR3 sequences, 11% of them seen only once. Germline CDR1 reads MGHRA; CDR2 reads YSYEKL. The ends were cut back, 0 bases at V and 0 bases at J, with 12 bases in the middle. This CDR3 is 16 amino acids long. This chain links TRBV4-1 with TRBJ2-7; no clear D gene. The source of this sequence is a female donor with ankylosing spondylitis or in good health (not recorded which). Sequencing was carried out using blood, either unsorted or a sorted T cell fraction (not recorded which). The CDR3 loop is CASSQDLTASSYEQYF. CDR3 nucleotide sequence: TGCGCCAGCAGCCAAGATCTGACCGCAAGCTCCTACGAGCAGTACTTC.